The entry that follows covers one T cell receptor (beta chain) sequence. The source of the sample is a study of blood T cell repertoires in COVID-19. On the study more broadly: COVID-19 samples from acute and convalescent phases originated in the United States, Italy and Spain.

In the authors' methods: How many nucleated cells were present was estimated from reference gene primer amplification. Measured with immunoSEQ multiplex PCR; TCRdb has only the in-frame clones, and not every one. That table furnishes V, J and clone size, whereas the DNA furnished D and trimming. This sample has approximately 490,000 clones; around 85% occur once, and the top ten carry roughly 8%. The length of the CDR3 is 14 residues. Germline-derived CDR1 and CDR2 are LNHDA and SQIVND (reference sequence). V lost 4 bases and J lost 5; bases outside the gene matches: 4. Cohorts were determined from participant-reported clinical history.

This chain links TRBV19 with TRBJ1-2, with 10 bases aligning to TRBD1. This receptor was identified in a woman between 55 and 75 years old who had recovered from COVID-19. Sequencing used PBMCs or T cells enriched from blood (not recorded which). The CDR3 region is CASSTAGQGYGYTF. The CDR3, as DNA: TGTGCCAGTAGTACGGCGGGACAGGGGTATGGCTACACCTTC.